This is a list of T cell receptor beta chains from one sample in a study of Ad26.COV2.S vaccination and SARS-CoV-2 variants. TCRdb keeps only in-frame clones here, not all; method: immunoSEQ multiplex PCR. The sample carries about 430,000 clones, more than 80% recorded once. The sequencing used peripheral blood, collected in a trial of Ad26.COV2.S vaccine versus placebo. Receptors were obtained from a person between 18 and 59 years old who received the Ad26.COV2.S COVID-19 vaccine or a placebo. Both conserved end residues are part of each CDR3. A D gene is named only where the DNA matches it firmly. A row's size may be missing; if present it is once, few, many or a size class.

v_gene	d_gene	j_gene	abundance	CDR3nt	CDR3aa
TRBV5-4	.	TRBJ1-1	.	TGTGCCAGCAGCTTGGACAGAAACACTGAAGCTTTCTTT	CASSLDRNTEAFF
TRBV18	.	TRBJ2-1	.	TGTGCCAGCTCCGCAGGGGGGTACAATGAGCAGTTCTTC	CASSAGGYNEQFF
TRBV7-9	.	TRBJ2-1	.	TGTGCCAGCAGCTCCCCCGGTGGAGTAGGAAGTGAGCAGTTCTTC	CASSSPGGVGSEQFF
TRBV18	TRBD2	TRBJ2-7	once	TGTGCCAGCTCACCTGGACTAGCGGAAACCTACGAGCAGTACTTC	CASSPGLAETYEQYF
TRBV7-9	TRBD2	TRBJ2-7	.	TGTGCCAGCAGCTTGGGACTAGCGGGTATGCCCTCCTACGAGCAGTACTTC	CASSLGLAGMPSYEQYF
TRBV4-3	.	TRBJ1-4	.	TGCGCCAGCAGCCAAGATGTGGGGATCGCAACTAATGAAAAACTGTTTTTT	CASSQDVGIATNEKLFF
TRBV6-6	TRBD1	TRBJ1-2	.	TGTGCCAGCAGTCAAACCTGGGACAGGGGGTATGGCTACACCTTC	CASSQTWDRGYGYTF
TRBV7-2	.	TRBJ1-1	.	TGTGCCAGCACACTTGGGGGTACGGGCACTGAAGCTTTCTTT	CASTLGGTGTEAFF
TRBV27	.	TRBJ1-1	.	TGTGCCAGCAGGCCGGACACAAACATGAACACTGAAGCTTTCTTT	CASRPDTNMNTEAFF
TRBV10-3	.	TRBJ2-1	few	TGTGCCATCAGACCAAGAGATCTTCAGGAGCAGTTCTTC	CAIRPRDLQEQFF
TRBV29-1	TRBD2	TRBJ2-7	.	TGCAGCGTTGAAGAGGGACTAGCGGGAGGATACGAGCAGTACTTC	CSVEEGLAGGYEQYF
TRBV2	TRBD1	TRBJ2-7	.	TGTGCCAGCAGGCCCCAGGAGGGACAGGATAAATTGGAGCAGTACTTC	CASRPQEGQDKLEQYF
TRBV4-3	TRBD2	TRBJ2-2	.	TGCGCCAGCAGCCAAGAGTTCGGTAGCGGGAGGGGTGTCGGGGAGCTGTTTTTT	CASSQEFGSGRGVGELFF
TRBV5-1	.	TRBJ2-7	few	TGCGCCAGCAGCTTGGGCCCAGGATCCTACGAGCAGTACTTC	CASSLGPGSYEQYF
TRBV29-1	TRBD1	TRBJ2-2	.	TGCAGCGTAACCGGGACAGAGAACACCGGGGAGCTGTTTTTT	CSVTGTENTGELFF
TRBV18	TRBD1	TRBJ1-2	.	TGTGCCAGCTCACCAGGACAGGGGAGCTACACCTTC	CASSPGQGSYTF
TRBV18	TRBD1	TRBJ1-2	.	TGTGCCAGCTCACCATCGACAGGGCCGGAAACTAACTATGGCTACACCTTC	CASSPSTGPETNYGYTF
TRBV6-1	.	TRBJ2-1	.	TGTGCCAGCAGTGAATTTCTTGAGGGCAGGAGCTCCTACAATGAGCAGTTCTTC	CASSEFLEGRSSYNEQFF
TRBV11-2	.	TRBJ2-1	.	TGTGCCAGCAGCCCCGCTAGCACCTACAATGAGCAGTTCTTC	CASSPASTYNEQFF
TRBV14	TRBD1	TRBJ1-1	.	TGTGCCAGCAGCTACGACAGGGTAAGCACTGAAGCTTTCTTT	CASSYDRVSTEAFF
TRBV27	TRBD2	TRBJ2-7	once	TGTGCCAGCGGAATTTGGGGGACTAGCTCATACGAGCAGTACTTC	CASGIWGTSSYEQYF
TRBV7-9	.	TRBJ2-3	.	TGTGCCAGCAGCTTAGTTCACAGAGACTCAGATACGCAGTATTTT	CASSLVHRDSDTQYF
TRBV14	TRBD1	TRBJ2-1	.	TGTGCCAGCAGCCAAGGTGTCAGGGGGTACGGAAGCTCCTACAATGAGCAGTTCTTC	CASSQGVRGYGSSYNEQFF
TRBV5-5	.	TRBJ1-6	.	TGTGCCAGCAGCTTGGTTCCAGGGACGGATAATTCACCCCTCCACTTT	CASSLVPGTDNSPLHF
TRBV10-3	.	TRBJ1-1	.	TGTGCCATCAGCCCGGGACACCTGAACACTGAAGCTTTCTTT	CAISPGHLNTEAFF